Each of the 6 T cell receptor beta chains below was sequenced from the same sample in a study of breast tumors, draining lymph nodes, adjacent tissues. TCRdb fed the multiplex PCR reads into MiXCR, producing one record per CDR3 protein. Altogether over 150,000 distinct CDR3 sequences are present, approximately 33% being singletons, with the ten largest covering roughly 4.5%. Samples came from axillary lymph nodes draining the breast cancer. Sample: axillary lymph node tissue. These receptors were collected from a female donor with breast cancer. Some clones in this sample may be carry-over from other donors' samples.

As regards this clonotype: The junction departs from the called germline gene at one end, perhaps through a read error. The genes are TRBV19 and TRBJ2-5; D is undetermined. Germline CDR1 LNHDA, CDR2 SQIVND (reference sequence). The CDR3 totals 16 residues. CDR3 loop: CASSIGDGLYQETRYF. The CDR3 DNA sequence: TGTGCCAGTAGTATAGGTGACGGCCTTTACCAAGAGACCCGGTACTTC.

The sample holds many counts of this clonotype. The rearrangement links TRBV7-6 to TRBJ1-2, with 10 bases identical to TRBD1. Germline CDR1 and CDR2: SGHVS and FNYEAQ. V was pared by 5 bases and J by 6 bases, with 6 bases of the junction left unmatched. CDR3 length: 14 residues. The CDR3 here is CASSPDRGADGYTF. As DNA, the CDR3 is TGTGCCAGCAGCCCGGACAGGGGGGCGGATGGCTACACCTTC.

A word on this clonotype: This is likely a read error, given that the CDR3 carries no conserved phenylalanine or tryptophan at its end. This sequence joins TRBV7-9 and TRBJ1-5; D gene ambiguous. The V end was cut by 3 bases, the J end by 1 base, with 7 bases between. Germline CDR1 SEHNR, CDR2 FQNEAQ (reference sequence). The CDR3 runs to 14 residues. DNA for the CDR3: TGTGCCAGCAGCTTGGAAGCAAGCAATCAGCCCCAGCATCTT. It codes for CASSLEASNQPQHL.

The rearrangement uses TRBV20-1 and TRBJ2-3; D remains ambiguous. CDR1 is DFQATT and CDR2 is SNEGSKA in the germline V gene (reference sequence). V gave up 3 bases and J gave up 1 base, with 11 bases separating them. The CDR3 is made up of 14 amino acids. Here the CDR3 reads CSASSLSGTDTQYF. CDR3 sequence (DNA): TGCAGTGCTAGCAGCTTAAGCGGCACAGATACGCAGTATTTT.

This chain joins TRBV24-1 and TRBJ2-2; 12 bases agree with TRBD2. V shed 2 bases, J shed 9 bases, and the junction held 9 bases outside the gene matches. Looked up from germline, CDR1 is KGHDR and CDR2 is SFDVKD. The CDR3 totals 17 residues. The CDR3 coding sequence is TGTGCCACCAGTGATTCTCTAGCGGGGGGGCCAAACCGGGAGCTGTTTTTT. It is translated as CATSDSLAGGPNRELFF.

This clonotype was picked up a small number of times. A much larger clone sits a single nucleotide away, making a read error possible. The chain is built from TRBV7-9 and TRBJ2-3, with 10 positions matching TRBD2. Germline lookup yields CDR1 SEHNR and CDR2 FQNEAQ (reference sequence). The CDR3 is made up of 17 amino acids. The CDR3 loop is CASSLSRLAGRTDPQYF. CDR3 DNA: TGTGCCAGCAGCTTATCGAGACTAGCGGGTCGCACAGATCCGCAGTATTTT.